A selection of T cell receptor beta chains follows, all from one sample in a study of cytomegalovirus exposure and HLA in healthy donors. Profiling relied on immunoSEQ multiplex PCR, and the TCRdb table lists in-frame clones only, not all of them. The sample's table shows 200,000 to 250,000 clones. The sequenced sample was PBMCs. These TCRs come from a woman in her 30s in good health and CMV-seropositive. Each CDR3 is given with its conserved first and last residue. The D gene is left open where the match is weak.

>16|TRBD2|TRBV7-6|TRBJ2-5
CASSLFLAGGQETQYF
TGTGCCAGCAGCTTATTCCTAGCGGGGGGCCAGGAGACCCAGTACTTC
>14|.|TRBV9|TRBJ2-7
CASSVGRSTYEQYF
TGTGCCAGCAGCGTAGGGCGGTCGACCTACGAGCAGTACTTC
>15|.|TRBV7-8|TRBJ2-5
CASSPKGEKRETQYF
TGTGCCAGCAGCCCAAAGGGGGAGAAAAGAGAGACCCAGTACTTC
>16|TRBD1|TRBV15|TRBJ1-5
CATSSGTEYSNQPQHF
TGTGCCACCAGCTCAGGGACAGAATATAGCAATCAGCCCCAGCATTTT
>13|TRBD1|TRBV10-3|TRBJ1-6
CAISDRESSPLHF
TGTGCCATATCCGACAGGGAAAGTTCACCCCTCCACTTT
>13|.|TRBV7-9|TRBJ2-2
CASRNKNTGELFF
TGTGCCAGCAGGAACAAGAACACCGGGGAGCTGTTTTTT
>15|TRBD1|TRBV28|TRBJ1-4
CASSLRQGLNEKLFF
TGTGCCAGCAGTCTGAGACAGGGCCTTAATGAAAAACTGTTTTTT
>16|TRBD2|TRBV19|TRBJ2-1
CASSTRTSAGYNEQFF
TGTGCCAGTAGTACCCGGACTAGCGCGGGCTACAATGAGCAGTTCTTC
>15|TRBD2|TRBV7-9|TRBJ2-1
CASPLAGGPVNEQFF
TGTGCCAGCCCCTTAGCGGGAGGGCCGGTCAATGAGCAGTTCTTC
>16|TRBD1|TRBV11-2|TRBJ2-7
CASSSPGTGGPYEQYF
TGTGCCAGCAGCTCACCCGGGACAGGGGGCCCCTACGAGCAGTACTTC
>15|TRBD1|TRBV28|TRBJ1-1
CASSIGTGMNTEAFF
TGTGCCAGCAGTATAGGGACAGGGATGAACACTGAAGCTTTCTTT
>16|TRBD2|TRBV6-1|TRBJ2-3
CASSERASGEADTQYF
TGTGCCAGCAGTGAAAGGGCTAGCGGGGAGGCAGATACGCAGTATTTT
>11|TRBD2|TRBV7-9|TRBJ2-7
CASRRGYEQYF
TGTGCCAGCCGGCGGGGGTACGAGCAGTACTTC
>18|TRBD2|TRBV13|TRBJ2-2
CASSRPPLSGGNTGELFF
TGTGCCAGCAGCCGCCCTCCCTTGTCGGGGGGGAACACCGGGGAGCTGTTTTTT
>17|TRBD1|TRBV29-1|TRBJ1-3
CSVEGRPGGLSGNTIYF
TGCAGCGTTGAAGGAAGACCAGGGGGCCTATCTGGAAACACCATATATTTT
>12|.|TRBV7-2|TRBJ1-1
CASSLRGTEAFF
TGTGCCAGCAGCTTACGAGGGACTGAAGCTTTCTTT
>15|TRBD2|TRBV2|TRBJ2-7
CASRGDYLNPYEQYF
TGTGCCAGCAGAGGGGACTATCTTAATCCCTACGAGCAGTACTTC
>15|.|TRBV4-3|TRBJ1-5
CASSQALLGNQPQHF
TGCGCCAGCAGCCAAGCACTCCTTGGCAATCAGCCCCAGCATTTT
>16|.|TRBV19|TRBJ2-3
CASSLIAGASTDTQYF
TGTGCCAGTAGTTTGATCGCAGGGGCGAGCACAGATACGCAGTATTTT
>14|.|TRBV21-1|TRBJ2-7
CASSAGRGLYEQYF
TGTGCCAGCAGCGCCGGACGCGGACTCTACGAGCAGTACTTC
>11|.|TRBV20-1|TRBJ2-7
CSARDGRFQYF
TGCAGTGCTAGAGATGGCCGTTTTCAGTACTTC
>14|.|TRBV5-4|TRBJ1-2
CASSLAGGADDYTF
TGTGCCAGCAGCTTGGCCGGAGGGGCGGATGACTACACCTTC
>15|.|TRBV2|TRBJ2-7
CASSAYSGTLGEQYF
TGTGCCAGCAGTGCCTACTCCGGGACACTGGGCGAGCAGTACTTC
>14|TRBD1|TRBV10-1|TRBJ1-4
CASSPGQLGGKLFF
TGCGCCAGCAGCCCGGGACAGTTAGGGGGAAAACTGTTTTTT
>16|.|TRBV5-5|TRBJ1-1
CASRFQAAGDGTEAFF
TGTGCCAGCAGGTTTCAAGCGGCGGGAGATGGGACTGAAGCTTTCTTT
>14|.|TRBV9|TRBJ1-1
CASSEFTVNTEAFF
TGTGCCAGCAGCGAATTCACAGTGAACACTGAAGCTTTCTTT
>14|.|TRBV28|TRBJ1-2
CASSQRLINYGYTF
TGTGCCAGCAGCCAGAGACTGATTAACTATGGCTACACCTTC
>13|TRBD1|TRBV19|TRBJ1-2
CASSIWDRDGYTF
TGTGCCAGTAGTATTTGGGACAGGGATGGCTACACCTTC
>16|.|TRBV6-5|TRBJ1-3
CASSYSSAGAGNTIYF
TGTGCCAGCAGTTACTCGAGCGCAGGGGCGGGAAACACCATATATTTT
>15|TRBD2|TRBV11-2|TRBJ2-7
CASSSQGLAYYEQYF
TGTGCCAGCAGCTCCCAGGGACTAGCCTACTACGAGCAGTACTTC
>12|TRBD1|TRBV6-1|TRBJ2-7
CASEGGYVEQYF
TGTGCCAGCGAAGGGGGCTACGTCGAGCAGTACTTC
>15|.|TRBV6-1|TRBJ2-7
CASSESGRADYEQYF
TGTGCCAGCAGTGAATCCGGCAGGGCGGACTACGAGCAGTACTTC
>17|.|TRBV28|TRBJ1-3
CASSARQMRLSGNTIYF
TGTGCCAGCAGTGCCCGACAGATGAGGCTCTCTGGAAACACCATATATTTT
>13|.|TRBV10-3|TRBJ2-2
CAISQYGPGELFF
TGTGCCATCAGCCAATATGGGCCCGGGGAGCTGTTTTTT
>16|TRBD2|TRBV9|TRBJ2-3
CASSVGFGGRSDTQYF
TGTGCCAGCAGCGTAGGATTCGGGGGGAGGTCAGATACGCAGTATTTT
>14|.|TRBV2|TRBJ1-4
CASGREDSYEKLFF
TGTGCCAGTGGCAGGGAAGACAGCTATGAAAAACTGTTTTTT
>15|.|TRBV27|TRBJ2-7
CASSLKSGRTYEQYF
TGTGCCAGCAGTTTAAAGTCCGGGAGAACCTACGAGCAGTACTTC
>16|.|TRBV6-5|TRBJ1-2
CASSYATGLMDDGYTF
TGTGCCAGCAGTTACGCGACAGGTTTGATGGATGATGGCTACACCTTC
>15|TRBD2|TRBV30|TRBJ2-5
CAWGLAGGPAETQYF
TGTGCCTGGGGACTAGCGGGAGGGCCCGCGGAGACCCAGTACTTC
>13|.|TRBV5-1|TRBJ2-7
CASSLGGADEQYF
TGCGCCAGCAGTCTAGGCGGGGCCGACGAGCAGTACTTC
>15|TRBD2|TRBV10-3|TRBJ2-3
CAISALAGGTDTQYF
TGTGCCATCAGTGCACTAGCGGGGGGCACAGATACGCAGTATTTT
>13|TRBD1|TRBV28|TRBJ2-5
CASDGQGWETQYF
TGTGCCAGCGACGGACAGGGCTGGGAGACCCAGTACTTC
>15|TRBD2|TRBV19|TRBJ2-3
CASSMSAGGTDTQYF
TGTGCCAGTAGTATGTCAGCGGGGGGCACAGATACGCAGTATTTT
>14|.|TRBV4-3|TRBJ1-1
CASSQGQWDTEAFF
TGCGCCAGCAGCCAAGGACAGTGGGACACTGAAGCTTTCTTT
>16|TRBD2|TRBV5-1|TRBJ2-1
CASSPLAGASYNEQFF
TGCGCCAGCAGCCCATTAGCGGGGGCCTCCTACAATGAGCAGTTCTTC
>16|TRBD2|TRBV4-3|TRBJ2-7
CASSQSGLAGSYEQYF
TGCGCCAGCAGCCAAAGCGGACTAGCGGGCTCCTACGAGCAGTACTTC
>15|TRBD2|TRBV7-8|TRBJ2-1
CASSLLAGSYNEQFF
TGTGCCAGCAGCTTATTAGCGGGGTCCTACAATGAGCAGTTCTTC
>14|TRBD1|TRBV29-1|TRBJ2-2
CSAGDRTYTGELFF
TGCAGCGCCGGGGACAGAACTTACACCGGGGAGCTGTTTTTT
>9|.|TRBV7-9|TRBJ1-2
CASSLGFDF
TGTGCCAGCAGCCTCGGGTTTGACTTC
>18|TRBD1|TRBV27|TRBJ1-1
CASSLLYRGRSGNTEAFF
TGTGCCAGCAGTTTATTGTACAGGGGGCGTTCAGGGAACACTGAAGCTTTCTTT
>14|.|TRBV9|TRBJ1-4
CAGSVDEWGVKLFF
TGTGCCGGCAGCGTAGACGAGTGGGGAGTAAAACTGTTTTTT
>15|TRBD1|TRBV18|TRBJ2-7
CASSPGQGLSYEQYF
TGTGCCAGCTCACCAGGACAGGGGCTCTCCTACGAGCAGTACTTC
>16|TRBD2|TRBV30|TRBJ2-5
CAWNLGLAGVRETQYF
TGTGCCTGGAACCTAGGACTAGCGGGAGTTCGGGAGACCCAGTACTTC